Described below is a single TCR beta chain sequence and its context. This sample stems from a study of blood T cell repertoires in COVID-19. Study-level background: Samples taken during acute and convalescent COVID-19 were collected in the United States, Italy and Spain. T cells, B-cell-depleted T cells, or PBMCs provided the cDNA or gDNA that served as material.

Authors' processing steps: Amplification of reference gene primers provided the estimated nucleated cell counts. Only in-frame clones appear in the TCRdb table, and some are missing; sequencing was by immunoSEQ multiplex PCR. V and J calls and clone size are as listed in that table; D and trimming were resolved from the DNA. This table holds 150,000 or so clones, about 79% found once. The sequencing sample was made of peripheral blood. The sequence was collected from a woman older than 75 with acute or convalescent COVID-19.

This chain's CDR3 is CAISESRAANQPQHF. CDR3 coding DNA: TGTGCCATCAGTGAGTCGAGGGCAGCTAATCAGCCCCAGCATTTT. The V gene is TRBV10-3, the J gene TRBJ1-5; D ambiguous. The CDR3 has 15 residues. V gave up 0 bases and J gave up 4 bases, with 10 bases separating them. Germline V gives CDR1 ENHRY, CDR2 SYGVKD.